One and the same sample provided the 19 T cell receptor beta chains below, sequenced in a study of T cells in Graves' hyperthyroidism and ophthalmopathy. Regions amplified from RNA transcripts were the TCR beta CDR3 regions. The HTBI primer set served for first-round RT-PCR of the TCR CDR3. TCRdb recomputed calls from the multiplex PCR reads with MiXCR, one row per CDR3 protein. Counted here are around 390,000 distinct CDR3 sequences, roughly 14% occurring once; the ten biggest clones make up about 20%. The sample consisted of blood. All receptors come from a woman younger than 45 with Graves' ophthalmopathy.

This chain uses TRBV28 with TRBJ2-2; possibly TRBD1 for D (5 bases). CDR1 MDHEN and CDR2 SYDVKM come from the germline V gene. Trimming left V 7 bases short and J 5 bases short, with 8 bases between. The CDR3 length is 12 residues. DNA of the CDR3: TGTGCCAGCAAAGCAGGGACCGGGGAGCTGTTTTTT. This sequence encodes CASKAGTGELFF. Full variable domain (outside the CDR3, taken from reference TRBV28 and TRBJ2-2): DVKVTQSSRYLVKRTGEKVFLECVQDMDHENMFWYRQDPGLGLRLIYFSYDVKMKEKGDIPEGYSVSREKKERFSLILESASTNQTSMYLCASKAGTGELFFGEGSRLTVL.

This chain uses TRBV19 with TRBJ2-2, with a weak D call TRBD2 (6 bases). This CDR3 spans 13 amino acids. V shed 6 bases and J shed 5 bases, with 10 bases lying between them. Germline V gives CDR1 LNHDA, CDR2 SQIVND (reference sequence). The CDR3 reads CASRGRGTGELFF. The DNA of the CDR3 is TGTGCCAGTAGAGGGCGGGGAACCGGGGAGCTGTTTTTT.

At least ten counts were recorded for this clonotype. J is TRBJ2-7 and V is TRBV20-1; TRBD2 matches 9 bases. With V trimmed by 5 bases and J by 3 bases, 8 bases remained unmatched. The germline V gene has CDR1 DFQATT and CDR2 SNEGSKA (reference sequence). This CDR3 has 14 amino acids. The CDR3 nucleotides read TGCAGTGCTGGATTACTAGCGGGCAGCTACGAGCAGTACTTC. Protein: CSAGLLAGSYEQYF.

In this sample, this clonotype turned up many times. The V gene is TRBV20-1, the J gene TRBJ1-5; TRBD1 might be the D (6 bases). This CDR3 is 16 amino acids long. V was shortened by 0 bases and J by 4 bases, with 16 bases between the two germline ends. Germline CDR1 and CDR2: DFQATT and SNEGSKA (reference sequence). CDR3 in amino acids: CSARDEAGAVNQPQHF. The CDR3 DNA is TGCAGTGCTAGAGATGAGGCGGGGGCGGTTAATCAGCCCCAGCATTTT.

The table lists this clonotype with many counts. The rearrangement uses TRBV27 and TRBJ1-5; 7 bases agree with TRBD1. The CDR3 totals 17 residues. Germline V gives CDR1 MNHEY, CDR2 SMNVEV (reference sequence). Losses at the gene ends were 4 bases for V and 6 bases for J; bases not matched to a gene: 15. This CDR3 is CASSYSPNRGGSQPQHF. Written as DNA, the CDR3 is TGTGCCAGCAGTTACTCCCCCAACAGGGGTGGGAGTCAGCCCCAGCATTTT.

This clonotype came up many times. The genes are TRBV12-3 or TRBV12-4 and TRBJ1-6; D is possibly TRBD1 (5 bases). This CDR3 is 14 amino acids long. V was pared by 0 bases and J by 11 bases, with 11 bases between. In nucleotides, the CDR3 is TGTGCCAGCAGTTTAGCCGGGACCGCGGCACCCCTCCACTTT. Protein sequence: CASSLAGTAAPLHF.

The rearrangement links TRBV4-2 to TRBJ2-3; D gene uncertain. Germline V gene lookup returns CDR1 LGHNA and CDR2 YNFKEQ. This CDR3 spans 15 amino acids. V lost 3 bases to trimming and J lost 1 base, with 11 bases between them. CDR3 sequence (DNA): TGTGCCAGCAGCCAGGCCCTTAAGGGCACAGATACGCAGTATTTT. Translating it yields CASSQALKGTDTQYF.

This clonotype was counted ten times or more. The gene calls are TRBV29-1 and TRBJ1-1, with D unresolved. The CDR3 is made up of 13 amino acids. With 6 bases removed from V and 5 bases from J, the gap between germline ends came to 16 bases. Germline CDR1 SQVTM, CDR2 ANQGSEA. The CDR3 DNA follows: TGCAGCGTCGAGACTTTCGAGGGAACTGAAGCTTTCTTT. Translated: CSVETFEGTEAFF.

This clonotype was detected many times. This chain links TRBV3-1 with TRBJ2-1; 8 bases are shared with TRBD2. The CDR3 is made up of 15 amino acids. Trimming cost V 3 bases and J 6 bases; bases outside gene matches: 7. From germline, CDR1 is LGHDT and CDR2 YNNKEL (reference sequence). CDR3 amino acids: CASSHLGGAGNEQFF. The DNA of the CDR3 is TGTGCCAGCAGCCATCTCGGGGGGGCCGGCAATGAGCAGTTCTTC.

This clonotype was seen only a few times. This chain joins TRBV5-1 and TRBJ2-1, with D tentatively TRBD1 (6 bases). This CDR3 is 13 amino acids long. The V gene's germline CDR1 is SGHRS and CDR2 YFSETQ. The germline V and J ends were trimmed by 4 bases and 6 bases, with 11 bases remaining between them. CDR3 sequence: CASSIGQINEQFF. As DNA, the CDR3 is TGCGCCAGCAGCATCGGACAGATCAATGAGCAGTTCTTC.

This clonotype was detected ten times or more. CDR3 region: CASLSQGASSTEAFF. Written as DNA, the CDR3 is TGTGCCAGCCTTTCCCAGGGGGCTTCGAGCACTGAAGCTTTCTTT. V usage is TRBV6-1 and J usage is TRBJ1-1; TRBD1 agrees at 8 bases. There are 15 residues in the CDR3. J lost 4 bases, V lost 8 bases, and 12 bases had no gene match. Germline assignment: CDR1 MNHNS and CDR2 SASEGT.

The chain links TRBV19 to TRBJ2-2; 11 nucleotides match TRBD1. CDR3 length: 17 amino acids. Per the germline V gene, CDR1 is LNHDA and CDR2 is SQIVND (reference sequence). The V gene end was trimmed by 4 bases and the J gene end by 7 bases; junction bases not matched to a gene: 11. The DNA for the CDR3 is TGTGCCAGTAGTACACATCCGGGACAGGGGGAGTTCGGGGAGCTGTTTTTT. Amino acids: CASSTHPGQGEFGELFF. Using reference TRBV19 and TRBJ2-2 for the parts outside the CDR3, the full variable domain is DGGITQSPKYLFRKEGQNVTLSCEQNLNHDAMYWYRQDPGQGLRLIYYSQIVNDFQKGDIAEGYSVSREKKESFPLTVTSAQKNPTAFYLCASSTHPGQGEFGELFFGEGSRLTVL.

V gene TRBV4-1 combines with J gene TRBJ2-4; D remains ambiguous. The V end lost 0 bases, the J end lost 0 bases, and 12 bases lay between the germline ends. Looked up from germline, CDR1 is MGHRA and CDR2 is YSYEKL. The CDR3 runs to 17 residues. The CDR3 region has the DNA TGCGCCAGCAGCCAAGATTACGGTAACCTAGCCAAAAACATTCAGTACTTC. Protein sequence: CASSQDYGNLAKNIQYF.

In its sample, this clonotype was seen many times. This chain links TRBV7-3 with TRBJ2-1; 10 nucleotides match TRBD2. In germline, CDR1 is SGHTA, CDR2 FQGTGA. This CDR3 is 17 amino acids long. V trimming: 5 bases; J trimming: 4 bases; junction bases outside the gene matches: 11. The CDR3 region has the DNA TGTGCCAGCAGCCCGCAGCGGGGGGGCCCTGGGTACAATGAGCAGTTCTTC. Amino acids: CASSPQRGGPGYNEQFF.

This chain joins TRBV10-3 and TRBJ2-1; 8 positions agree with TRBD1. V gave up 4 bases and J gave up 0 bases; unmatched junction bases: 5. The CDR3 covers 16 residues. CDR1 is ENHRY and CDR2 is SYGVKD in the germline V gene. The CDR3 DNA sequence: TGTGCCATCAGTGGGTCCGGGACAGGCTCCTACAATGAGCAGTTCTTC. It encodes CAISGSGTGSYNEQFF.

This clonotype appeared many times. V is TRBV30 and J is TRBJ1-5; D not certain. Trimming removed 1 base at V and 3 bases at J, with 7 bases between. CDR3 length: 13 residues. Germline V gives CDR1 GTSNPN, CDR2 SVGIG (reference sequence). This chain's CDR3 is CAWSAGTNQPQHF. In DNA, the CDR3 is TGTGCCTGGAGTGCAGGTACCAATCAGCCCCAGCATTTT.

This clonotype appeared many times. The rearrangement joins TRBV18 to TRBJ2-3; TRBD2 aligns across 8 bases. CDR1 KGHSH and CDR2 LQKENI come from the germline V gene. Unmatched junction bases numbered 6, after V lost 2 bases and J lost 5 bases. This CDR3 is 15 amino acids long. The CDR3 coding sequence is TGTGCCAGCTCACCAACGGGGGGGCCAATAGATACGCAGTATTTT. Protein sequence: CASSPTGGPIDTQYF.

This clonotype occurred many times. V and J are TRBV12-3 or TRBV12-4 and TRBJ2-2, with D maybe TRBD1 (5 bases). V shed 5 bases and J shed 5 bases, with 21 bases lying between them. This CDR3 is 17 amino acids long. The CDR3 reads CASSKRDRGWVTGELFF. CDR3 coding DNA: TGTGCCAGCAGTAAGCGCGACAGAGGCTGGGTTACCGGGGAGCTGTTTTTT.

This clonotype was counted ten times or more. The chain uses TRBV3-1 and TRBJ1-5; D not certain. This CDR3 contains 14 residues. Per the germline V gene, CDR1 is LGHDT and CDR2 is YNNKEL (reference sequence). Trimming left V 4 bases short and J 1 base short, with 8 bases between. CDR3 residues: CASSPGRSNQPQHF. CDR3 bases: TGTGCCAGCAGCCCCGGACGGAGCAATCAGCCCCAGCATTTT.